What follows are 22 T cell receptor beta chains derived from one specimen sequenced in a study of blood T cell repertoires in COVID-19. Profiled with immunoSEQ multiplex PCR; TCRdb holds only in-frame clones, not every one. The table has 130,000 or so clones, more than 75% seen once. Sequencing input: peripheral blood. These receptors were taken from a woman aged 45-65 years with acute or convalescent COVID-19.

The rearrangement uses TRBV25-1 and TRBJ1-4, with TRBD1 as a possible D gene (5 bases). Trimming removed 1 base at V and 7 bases at J, with 13 bases between. The CDR3 has 15 amino acids. Germline-derived CDR1 and CDR2 are MGHDK and SYGVNS. DNA for the CDR3: TGTGCCAGCAGTGAATCAGGGCGAGAAGGTGAAAAACTGTTTTTT. Translated, it gives CASSESGREGEKLFF.

V is TRBV5-1 and J is TRBJ1-1; D is uncertain. CDR3 length equals 14 residues. CDR1 is SGHRS, CDR2 YFSETQ, per germline. V lost 0 bases to trimming and J lost 1 base, with 7 bases between them. The CDR3 region has the DNA TGCGCCAGCAGCTTGGGTGGCGGGAACACTGAAGCTTTCTTT. Residues: CASSLGGGNTEAFF.

This clone appeared a few times. The rearrangement links TRBV12-5 to TRBJ2-2, with D possibly matching TRBD1 (5 bases). Trimming removed 1 base from V and 3 bases from J, with 12 bases in between. Looked up from germline, CDR1 is LGHNT and CDR2 is FRNRAP. CDR3 size: 16 residues. The CDR3 here is CASGLGQGTYTGELFF. The CDR3 nucleotides read TGTGCTAGTGGTTTGGGGCAGGGAACTTACACCGGGGAGCTGTTTTTT.

J is TRBJ2-3 and V is TRBV6-4; D possibly corresponds to TRBD2 (5 bases). The CDR3 has 14 amino acids. V was cut by 4 bases and J by 2 bases, with 10 bases left in between. CDR1 is MRHNA, CDR2 SNTAGT, per germline. This chain's CDR3 is CASSAGGSTDTQYF. The DNA for the CDR3 is TGTGCCAGCAGTGCCGGAGGATCCACAGATACGCAGTATTTT.

This sequence joins TRBV19 and TRBJ1-2; D may be TRBD1 (6 bases). V lost 9 bases and J lost 1, with 21 bases in between. Germline CDR1 LNHDA, CDR2 SQIVND (reference sequence). This CDR3 has 16 amino acids. This CDR3 reads CASKTGTHSFNYGYTF. DNA for the CDR3: TGTGCCAGCAAGACCGGGACACATTCTTTTAACTATGGCTACACCTTC.

The V call is TRBV5-4, the J call TRBJ1-6; TRBD1 agrees at 9 bases. This CDR3 region has 16 residues. The V gene end was trimmed by 0 bases and the J gene end by 5 bases; junction bases not matched to a gene: 3. Germline CDR1 SGHNT, CDR2 YYREEE (reference sequence). CDR3 nucleotide sequence: TGTGCCAGCAGCTTGGGAGGGACAGGGCATAATTCACCCCTCCACTTT. The encoded protein is CASSLGGTGHNSPLHF. The full variable domain, in which reference TRBV5-4 and TRBJ1-6 provide the parts outside the CDR3, is ETGVTQSPTHLIKTRGQQVTLRCSSQSGHNTVSWYQQALGQGPQFIFQYYREEENGRGNFPPRFSGLQFPNYSSELNVNALELDDSALYLCASSLGGTGHNSPLHFGNGTRLTVT.

This chain connects TRBV4-2 to TRBJ1-4, with 7 bases aligning to TRBD1. The CDR3 is 17 amino acids. After removal of 4 bases from V and 2 bases from J, the junction contained 10 bases not matched to a gene. Germline CDR1 reads LGHNA; CDR2 reads YNFKEQ. The CDR3 is CASSRQGGGTTNEKLFF. DNA for the CDR3: TGTGCCAGCAGCCGCCAGGGGGGCGGGACGACTAATGAAAAACTGTTTTTT.

This clone has just one count. The CDR3 sequence: CASSLGTGIMNTEAFF. The CDR3, as DNA: TGTGCCAGCAGTTTAGGGACAGGGATTATGAACACTGAAGCTTTCTTT. The chain has TRBV27 and TRBJ1-1; 9 bases fit TRBD1. The germline gives CDR1 MNHEY, CDR2 SMNVEV (reference sequence). The V segment lost 2 bases and the J segment 0 bases; nucleotides outside the gene matches: 4. The CDR3 is 16 amino acids.

The J gene is TRBJ1-1, the V gene TRBV3-1 (or the pseudogene TRBV3-2), with D tentatively TRBD1 (5 bases). Looked up from germline, CDR1 is LGHDT and CDR2 is YNNKEL (reference sequence). Trimming removed 0 bases from V and 9 bases from J, with 17 bases in between. The CDR3 consists of 15 residues. The CDR3: CASSQDGRDSLKAFF. CDR3 nucleotide sequence: TGTGCCAGCAGCCAAGACGGCAGGGACTCCCTGAAAGCTTTCTTT.

The chain is built from TRBV18 and TRBJ2-7, with a tentative D call TRBD1 (6 bases). This CDR3 spans 17 amino acids. Germline loops: CDR1 KGHSH, CDR2 LQKENI. Deletions cut 0 bases from V and 4 bases from J, with 19 bases between. The CDR3 DNA is TGTGCCAGCTCACCACCCTCGACAGGACCTTCGGGATACGAGCAGTACTTC. Translating gives CASSPPSTGPSGYEQYF.

The chain combines TRBV5-1 with TRBJ2-3; D uncertain. CDR3 size: 13 residues. The V gene's germline CDR1 is SGHRS and CDR2 YFSETQ. V shed 1 base and J shed 4 bases, with 7 bases lying between them. Written as DNA, the CDR3 is TGCGCCAGCAGCTTGTTGCTAGCAGATACGCAGTATTTT. Translating it yields CASSLLLADTQYF.

Here the CDR3 DNA reads TGTGCCAGCAGCCGACTACATGGACGCGGTCATTCACCCCTCCACTTT. It encodes CASSRLHGRGHSPLHF. The J gene is TRBJ1-6, the V gene TRBV7-9; D remains unclear. This CDR3 region has 16 residues. V shed 5 bases and J shed 8 bases, with 19 bases lying between them. Germline V gives CDR1 SEHNR, CDR2 FQNEAQ (reference sequence).

The J gene is TRBJ2-3, the V gene TRBV5-1; TRBD2 aligns across 7 bases. V lost 0 bases to trimming and J lost 5 bases; unmatched junction nucleotides: 6. Germline loops: CDR1 SGHRS, CDR2 YFSETQ. This CDR3 is built from 15 residues. CDR3 in DNA: TGCGCCAGCAGCTTGGCCAGCGGGGCAGGAGATACGCAGTATTTT. Translation: CASSLASGAGDTQYF.

The rearrangement uses TRBV21-1 and TRBJ1-5; the D call in the table, TRBD1, was not verified against the DNA. TRBV21-1 has pseudogene status. The CDR3 length is 18 residues. In DNA, the CDR3 is TGTGCCAGCAGCAAAGGCAGGGGGGTGTTGTATAGCAATCAGCCCCAGCATTTT. This codes for CASSKGRGVLYSNQPQHF.

The chain links TRBV7-9 to TRBJ2-7; no clear D gene. CDR1 is SEHNR, CDR2 FQNEAQ, per germline (reference sequence). CDR3 length: 12 amino acids. Trimming removed 5 bases at V and 3 bases at J, with 8 bases between. The CDR3, as DNA: TGTGCCAGCAGCCACTCCGTCTACGAGCAGTACTTC. Protein sequence: CASSHSVYEQYF.

J is TRBJ1-1 and V is TRBV5-5; TRBD1 might be the D (6 bases). The CDR3 is made up of 15 amino acids. CDR1 SGHKS and CDR2 YYEKEE come from the germline V gene (reference sequence). Trimming pared 1 base from V and 3 bases from J, leaving 13 bases between. The CDR3: CASSLSSQGHTEAFF. Here the CDR3 DNA reads TGTGCCAGCAGCTTGAGTTCACAGGGCCACACTGAAGCTTTCTTT.

This clone showed up just once. J is TRBJ2-7 and V is TRBV3-1 (or the pseudogene TRBV3-2); 10 bases line up with TRBD2. CDR3 length equals 16 residues. The germline V gene encodes CDR1 LGHDT and CDR2 YNNKEL (reference sequence). Trimming took 5 bases from V and 5 from J; bases not matched to a gene: 12. The CDR3 DNA reads as TGTGCCAGCAGCTTATCCCAGCGGGAGGGCCTTGACGAGCAGTACTTC. It yields the protein CASSLSQREGLDEQYF.

The chain employs TRBV9 and TRBJ1-2; 9 positions agree with TRBD1. Per the germline V gene, CDR1 is SGDLS and CDR2 is YYNGEE. CDR3 length: 17 residues. Trimming removed 0 bases from V and 0 bases from J; junction bases left unmatched: 6. This CDR3 reads CASSVEGDRAPNYGYTF. CDR3 nucleotide sequence: TGTGCCAGCAGCGTAGAGGGGGACAGGGCCCCTAACTATGGCTACACCTTC.

V usage is TRBV6-2 or TRBV6-3 and J usage is TRBJ2-3, with TRBD1 identical over 9 bases. The CDR3 runs to 15 residues. CDR1 is MNHEY and CDR2 is SVGEGT in the germline V gene. J was trimmed by 4 bases and V by 2 bases; bases with no gene match: 4. The CDR3 spells CASSYGTGGADTQYF. The DNA for the CDR3 is TGTGCCAGCAGTTACGGTACAGGGGGCGCAGATACGCAGTATTTT.

DNA for the CDR3: TGTGCCAGTAGTATCTACAGGGGATACAATGAGCAGTTCTTC. This sequence encodes CASSIYRGYNEQFF. The chain combines TRBV19 with TRBJ2-1; TRBD1 aligns across 7 bases. The CDR3 has 14 amino acids. Germline CDR1 and CDR2: LNHDA and SQIVND (reference sequence). V dropped 3 bases and J dropped 4; count of bases not matched to a gene: 3.

The chain uses TRBV18 and TRBJ2-5; possible D gene TRBD1, 5 bases. V gave up 4 bases and J gave up 0 bases, with 9 bases separating them. The germline gives CDR1 KGHSH, CDR2 LQKENI. The CDR3 length is 14 residues. The CDR3 sequence is CASSRTGYQETQYF. DNA for the CDR3: TGTGCCAGCTCACGTACAGGCTACCAAGAGACCCAGTACTTC.

This clone showed up just once. This chain links TRBV6-2 or TRBV6-3 with TRBJ2-3, with 11 positions matching TRBD2. There are 15 residues in the CDR3. Germline CDR1 reads MNHEY; CDR2 reads SVGEGT. J was trimmed by 7 bases and V by 6 bases; bases with no gene match: 9. CDR3 nucleotides: TGTGCCAGCAGCTTTACTAGCGGGAGTGGTTATACGCAGTATTTT. The encoded protein is CASSFTSGSGYTQYF.